These T cell receptor beta chains were read from a single sample in a study of blood T cell repertoires in COVID-19. The assay was immunoSEQ multiplex PCR, and TCRdb's table has in-frame clones only and misses some. The sample yields roughly 150,000 clones, approximately 86% seen once. Source material: peripheral blood. The receptors shown here come from an elderly man with COVID-19, enrolled during active disease. Both conserved end residues are part of each CDR3. The D gene is left open where the match is weak. Rows give clone size only sometimes, using once, few, many, or a class for an expanded clone.

size: .
J: TRBJ1-2
V: TRBV12-3/TRBV12-4
D: .
DNA: TGTGCCAGCAGTTTGCTGAGGAACTATGGCTACACCTTC
CDR3: CASSLLRNYGYTF

size: .
J: TRBJ1-2
V: TRBV15
D: TRBD1
DNA: TGTGCCACCAGCGGGGACAGGGGCTATGGCTACACCTTC
CDR3: CATSGDRGYGYTF

size: .
J: TRBJ1-2
V: TRBV19
D: .
DNA: TGTGCCAGTAGTCCCAGGACAGAAACTTATGGCTACACCTTC
CDR3: CASSPRTETYGYTF

size: once
J: TRBJ1-5
V: TRBV28
D: .
DNA: TGTGCCAGCAGAGGGTCTTCAGGGTCAGGTCAGCCCCAGCATTTT
CDR3: CASRGSSGSGQPQHF

size: few
J: TRBJ1-1
V: TRBV18
D: .
DNA: TGTGCCAGCTCACCAAGTATGAGGAACACTGAAGCTTTCTTT
CDR3: CASSPSMRNTEAFF

size: .
J: TRBJ2-3
V: TRBV5-1
D: TRBD2
DNA: TGCGCCAGCAGCCAACTAGCGGGGCCCTCCCCGGGCACAGATACGCAGTATTTT
CDR3: CASSQLAGPSPGTDTQYF

size: .
J: TRBJ2-7
V: TRBV5-5
D: .
DNA: TGTGCCAGCAGCCGATTGGACAGTAAAGGCTACGAGCAGTACTTC
CDR3: CASSRLDSKGYEQYF

size: .
J: TRBJ2-2
V: TRBV5-4
D: TRBD2
DNA: TGTGCCAGCAGTTACTCGACTAGCGGGGGTTACACCGGGGAGCTGTTTTTT
CDR3: CASSYSTSGGYTGELFF

size: .
J: TRBJ1-1
V: TRBV7-9
D: .
DNA: TGTGCCAGCAGCTTAGCGCCGGGTTCGAGGGTTACTGAAGCTTTCTTT
CDR3: CASSLAPGSRVTEAFF

size: .
J: TRBJ2-5
V: TRBV7-2
D: TRBD2
DNA: TGTGCCAGCAGCGTCGGGGGGGCGCTACAAGAGACCCAGTACTTC
CDR3: CASSVGGALQETQYF

size: .
J: TRBJ1-2
V: TRBV6-5
D: .
DNA: TGCGGGGCCCGGGAGGAGAACTATGGCTACACCTTC
CDR3: CGAREENYGYTF

size: .
J: TRBJ2-7
V: TRBV15
D: .
DNA: TGTGCCACCAGCAGAGATCCGGGATACGAGCAGTACTTC
CDR3: CATSRDPGYEQYF

size: .
J: TRBJ2-3
V: TRBV5-1
D: TRBD2
DNA: TGCGCCAGCAGCCTGCTAGCGGTGGAGAGCACAGATACGCAGTATTTT
CDR3: CASSLLAVESTDTQYF

size: .
J: TRBJ1-6
V: TRBV28
D: .
DNA: TGTGCCAGCAGTTTGGGGGGGCTATCACCCCTCCACTTT
CDR3: CASSLGGLSPLHF

size: .
J: TRBJ2-5
V: TRBV18
D: .
DNA: TGTGCCAGCTCATCCCAACAGGAGACCCTTTACTTC
CDR3: CASSSQQETLYF

size: .
J: TRBJ1-6
V: TRBV9
D: .
DNA: TGTGCCAGCAGCGCCACCCTACCCGGGCTAAGGGGGTCGGATTCACCCCTCCACTTT
CDR3: CASSATLPGLRGSDSPLHF

size: .
J: TRBJ2-1
V: TRBV24-1
D: TRBD2
DNA: TGTGCCACCAGTGATTTAGCTAGCGGGGGAAATGAGCAGTTCTTC
CDR3: CATSDLASGGNEQFF

size: .
J: TRBJ1-2
V: TRBV5-6
D: .
DNA: TGTGCCAGCACGCCGGCTGGCGGAGACAGGTACTATGGCTACACCTTC
CDR3: CASTPAGGDRYYGYTF

size: .
J: TRBJ2-5
V: TRBV5-1
D: .
DNA: TGCGCCAGCAGCTTAAATTTTCGTGGGGGGTACCAAGAGACCCAGTACTTC
CDR3: CASSLNFRGGYQETQYF

size: .
J: TRBJ1-4
V: TRBV7-2
D: TRBD1
DNA: TGTGCCAGCAGTCCAGGGGGTAGGGGTGAAAAACTGTTTTTT
CDR3: CASSPGGRGEKLFF

size: .
J: TRBJ2-7
V: TRBV7-3
D: TRBD1
DNA: TGTGCCAGCAGCCCAGGCCGGGACAGGGGTAACTACGAGCAGTACTTC
CDR3: CASSPGRDRGNYEQYF

size: .
J: TRBJ1-5
V: TRBV4-3
D: .
DNA: TGCGCCAGCAGCCAAGAGCGGTCTGATAGCAATCAGCCCCAGCATTTT
CDR3: CASSQERSDSNQPQHF

size: once
J: TRBJ1-1
V: TRBV5-5
D: .
DNA: TGTGCCAGCAGCGCCACGACAGGGAACACTGAAGCTTTCTTT
CDR3: CASSATTGNTEAFF

size: few
J: TRBJ2-2
V: TRBV7-3
D: .
DNA: TGTGCCAGCAGCGCAGGGTCAGGAAACACCGGGGAGCTGTTTTTT
CDR3: CASSAGSGNTGELFF

size: .
J: TRBJ2-4
V: TRBV2
D: .
DNA: TGTGCCAGCTTAAGGGGGTCCAAAAACATTCAGTACTTC
CDR3: CASLRGSKNIQYF

size: .
J: TRBJ2-1
V: TRBV5-4
D: .
DNA: TGTGCCAGCAGCTTCGACAAAGGATATGAGCAGTTCTTC
CDR3: CASSFDKGYEQFF

size: once
J: TRBJ2-5
V: TRBV7-2
D: TRBD1
DNA: TGTGCCAGCAGATGGACAGGGGGCGAGACCCAGTACTTC
CDR3: CASRWTGGETQYF

size: .
J: TRBJ1-4
V: TRBV6-5
D: TRBD1
DNA: TGTGCCAGCAGGCGACAGGGTAATAATGAAAAACTGTTTTTT
CDR3: CASRRQGNNEKLFF

size: once
J: TRBJ1-6
V: TRBV5-1
D: TRBD1
DNA: TGCGCCAGCAGCCGTCAGACAGGGGAGTCACCCCTCCACTTT
CDR3: CASSRQTGESPLHF

size: .
J: TRBJ1-1
V: TRBV3-1/TRBV3-2
D: TRBD1
DNA: TGTGCCAGCAGCCAAGGGGACAGGGGGAACACTGAAGCTTTCTTT
CDR3: CASSQGDRGNTEAFF

size: .
J: TRBJ1-2
V: TRBV29-1
D: TRBD1
DNA: TGCAGCGTTGGTCGGGACAGGGGGATTGTGGGCTACACCTTC
CDR3: CSVGRDRGIVGYTF

size: few
J: TRBJ2-2
V: TRBV6-6
D: TRBD2
DNA: TGTGCCAGCAGCCCTAGCGGGGGGTCAGGGGAGCTGTTTTTT
CDR3: CASSPSGGSGELFF

size: once
J: TRBJ2-5
V: TRBV29-1
D: .
DNA: TGCAGCGTTTTCAGGGGCTCGGAGACCCAGTACTTC
CDR3: CSVFRGSETQYF

size: .
J: TRBJ2-5
V: TRBV19
D: TRBD1
DNA: TGTGCCAGTAGTATATGGACAGGGGCAGGGCAAGAGACCCAGTACTTC
CDR3: CASSIWTGAGQETQYF

size: .
J: TRBJ2-7
V: TRBV6-6
D: TRBD1
DNA: TGTGCCAGCAGTTACCCGACAGGGCCCGAGCAGTACTTC
CDR3: CASSYPTGPEQYF

size: .
J: TRBJ2-3
V: TRBV6-5
D: .
DNA: TGTGCCAGCAGCAGACAGGGAGGCCGCACAGATACGCAGTATTTT
CDR3: CASSRQGGRTDTQYF

size: .
J: TRBJ2-1
V: TRBV3-1/TRBV3-2
D: TRBD2
DNA: TGTGCCAGCAGCCAAGTAGCGGGGGGCTACAATGAGCAGTTCTTC
CDR3: CASSQVAGGYNEQFF

size: once
J: TRBJ1-1
V: TRBV6-5
D: .
DNA: TGTGCCAGCAGTTACTCCAGGGGCACTGAAGCTTTCTTT
CDR3: CASSYSRGTEAFF

size: .
J: TRBJ2-7
V: TRBV7-2
D: .
DNA: TGTGCCAGCAGCATTCGATTTGGGGCGGTCGAGCAGTACTTC
CDR3: CASSIRFGAVEQYF

size: .
J: TRBJ1-1
V: TRBV30
D: .
DNA: TGTGCCTGGAGTGTAAGGGGGAGTGAAGCTTTCTTT
CDR3: CAWSVRGSEAFF

size: .
J: TRBJ1-3
V: TRBV19
D: TRBD1
DNA: TGTGCCAGTAGTACCCGCCGGGACAGCGGAAACACCATATATTTT
CDR3: CASSTRRDSGNTIYF

size: once
J: TRBJ2-3
V: TRBV14
D: .
DNA: TGTGCCAGCAGCCACCCGACTGGCACAGATACGCAGTATTTT
CDR3: CASSHPTGTDTQYF

size: .
J: TRBJ1-2
V: TRBV25-1
D: TRBD1
DNA: TGTGCCAGCAGTGATGACAGGGCAGACGGCTACACCTTC
CDR3: CASSDDRADGYTF